A selection of T cell receptor beta chains follows, all from one sample in a study of human T cells and chemical hapten exposure. TCRdb called the RACE reads again in MiXCR, with one record for every CDR3 protein. The data show about 56,000 distinct CDR3 sequences, 9.3% seen once. Sequenced here: whole blood, sampled in connection with sensitization to the hapten diphenylcyclopropenone (DPC). These receptors were obtained from a woman aged 40 to 49 with alopecia areata. Some clones in this sample may be carry-over from other donors' samples. Both conserved end residues are trimmed from each CDR3. Part of the rows lack a size; the others show once, few, many or a class for expanded clones.

size: many; length: 11; V: TRBV6-1; CDR3: ASSAQGTDTQY
size: many; length: 11; V: TRBV12-3/TRBV12-4; CDR3: ASSRDRASPLH
size: many; length: 13; V: TRBV24-1; CDR3: ATSELQVGTDTQY
size: many; length: 13; V: TRBV7-2; CDR3: ASSSLGGANQPQH
size: many; length: 13; V: TRBV5-1; CDR3: ASSSTSGVKETQY
size: few; length: 12; V: TRBV7-9; CDR3: ASSSDITRYGYT
size: many; length: 16; V: TRBV7-2; CDR3: ASSLGPSLPGQGGIGY
size: many; length: 11; V: TRBV7-3; CDR3: ASSPAGGETQY
size: many; length: 11; V: TRBV12-3/TRBV12-4; CDR3: ATSVGGRHEQY
size: -; length: 13; V: TRBV6-2/TRBV6-3; CDR3: ASSTDRVSNQPQH
size: many; length: 15; V: TRBV20-1; CDR3: SARVPLAGGPGETQY
size: -; length: 13; V: TRBV21-1; CDR3: ASSKYHRPNTEAF
size: many; length: 13; V: TRBV7-2; CDR3: ASSSMGRGTDTQY
size: few; length: 11; V: TRBV12-3/TRBV12-4; CDR3: ASNGQGLSPLH
size: few; length: 13; V: TRBV3-1; CDR3: ASSPGDLTNYGYT
size: few; length: 13; V: TRBV20-1; CDR3: SASLDRTFTGELF
size: -; length: 11; V: TRBV27; CDR3: ASSWDKGNIQY
size: -; length: 14; V: TRBV5-1; CDR3: ASSRRDAQTTGGYT
size: -; length: 11; V: TRBV29-1; CDR3: SAGQENSYEQY
size: many; length: 14; V: TRBV14; CDR3: ASSLDGRVGTDTQY
size: many; length: 13; V: TRBV7-9; CDR3: ASSPRTGAGGEQY
size: many; length: 9; V: TRBV14; CDR3: ASSQGPTQY
size: few; length: 14; V: TRBV10-1; CDR3: ADLAGGPRGYNEQF
size: many; length: 12; V: TRBV12-3/TRBV12-4; CDR3: ASSLAGGNSPLH
size: many; length: 12; V: TRBV28; CDR3: ASPEQSLGYGYT
size: many; length: 12; V: TRBV9; CDR3: ASSGQGVQETQY
size: many; length: 12; V: TRBV29-1; CDR3: SVDRTSGYNEQF
size: few; length: 14; V: TRBV7-2; CDR3: ASSARDPQTSNTQY
size: many; length: 11; V: TRBV2; CDR3: ASSEGLALEQY
size: -; length: 15; V: TRBV15; CDR3: ATSRAGQGQGPTGYT
size: many; length: 13; V: TRBV18; CDR3: ASSRQGAGNQPQH
size: many; length: 13; V: TRBV7-3; CDR3: ASSPTGSSGNTIY
size: many; length: 13; V: TRBV5-1; CDR3: ASSLGLAGGETQY
size: few; length: 13; V: TRBV12-3/TRBV12-4; CDR3: ASTRRQSSGNTIY
size: many; length: 13; V: TRBV7-6; CDR3: ASSLNSLRNTEAF
size: few; length: 13; V: TRBV4-1; CDR3: ASSPSGTGHHEQY
size: many; length: 13; V: TRBV9; CDR3: ASSGTGGSYNEQF
size: -; length: 13; V: TRBV2; CDR3: ASSEYASANNEQF
size: once; length: 11; V: TRBV6-1; CDR3: ASRVTGRTEAF
size: few; length: 12; V: TRBV19; CDR3: ASSIGLVAGELF
size: many; length: 14; V: TRBV7-2; CDR3: ASSLESRIFEETQY
size: many; length: 10; V: TRBV7-9; CDR3: ASSLGGPEPF
size: medium-sized; length: 13; V: TRBV20-1; CDR3: SADDSRTDADEQF
size: many; length: 12; V: TRBV6-2/TRBV6-3; CDR3: ASSFTSGGDEQF
size: few; length: 10; V: TRBV28; CDR3: ASSLRGQGMF
size: many; length: 12; V: TRBV18; CDR3: ASSQDRRNSPLH
size: few; length: 14; V: TRBV3-1; CDR3: ASSPGQGFLYNEQF
size: many; length: 12; V: TRBV5-4; CDR3: ASSPISGGHEQF
size: many; length: 12; V: TRBV2; CDR3: ASNTPQVNTEAF
size: -; length: 12; V: TRBV5-4; CDR3: ASSPDRIGEKLF
size: few; length: 13; V: TRBV4-2; CDR3: ASSQEPTSSYEQY
size: few; length: 14; V: TRBV5-5; CDR3: ASSAPGQGKTGELF
size: many; length: 12; V: TRBV5-4; CDR3: ASSSAPGDPTYT
size: many; length: 15; V: TRBV4-1; CDR3: ASSRKGGQNSYNEQF